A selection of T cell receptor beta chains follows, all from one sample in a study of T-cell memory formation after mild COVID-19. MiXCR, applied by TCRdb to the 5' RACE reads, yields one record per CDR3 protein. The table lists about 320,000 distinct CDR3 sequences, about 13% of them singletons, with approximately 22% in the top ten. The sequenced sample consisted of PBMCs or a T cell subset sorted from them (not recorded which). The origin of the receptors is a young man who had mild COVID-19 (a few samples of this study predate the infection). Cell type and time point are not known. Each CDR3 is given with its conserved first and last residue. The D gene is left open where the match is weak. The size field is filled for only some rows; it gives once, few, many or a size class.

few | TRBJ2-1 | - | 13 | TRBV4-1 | CASSQLAGYEQFF | TGCGCCAGCAGCCAGCTCGCAGGGTACGAGCAGTTCTTC
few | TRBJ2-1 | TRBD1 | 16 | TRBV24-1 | CATSDQGQGTLNEQFF | TGTGCCACCAGTGATCAAGGACAGGGGACACTAAATGAGCAGTTCTTC
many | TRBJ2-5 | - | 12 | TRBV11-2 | CASSGLGETQYF | TGTGCCAGCAGCGGGTTAGGAGAGACCCAGTACTTC
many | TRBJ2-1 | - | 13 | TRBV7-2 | CASSTTKYNEQFF | TGTGCCAGCAGCACGACAAAATACAATGAGCAGTTCTTC
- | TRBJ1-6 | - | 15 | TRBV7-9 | CASSLWMGQDHPLHF | TGTGCCAGCAGCTTGTGGATGGGGCAAGATCACCCCCTCCACTTT
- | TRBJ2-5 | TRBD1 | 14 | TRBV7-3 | CASSAGTGRETQYF | TGTGCCAGCAGCGCAGGGACAGGGCGAGAGACCCAGTACTTC
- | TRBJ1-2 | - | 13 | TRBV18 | CASSTTALGGYTF | TGTGCCAGCTCAACGACCGCCCTGGGTGGCTACACCTTC
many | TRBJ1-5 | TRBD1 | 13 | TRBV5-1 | CASSQTGNQPQHF | TGCGCCAGCAGCCAGACAGGGAATCAGCCCCAGCATTTT
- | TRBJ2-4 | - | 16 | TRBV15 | CATSSGQLLAKNIQYF | TGTGCCACCAGCAGTGGTCAGCTTCTAGCCAAAAACATTCAGTACTTC
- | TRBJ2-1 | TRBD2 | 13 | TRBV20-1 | CSELAIAGNEQFF | TGCAGTGAGCTTGCGATAGCGGGAAATGAGCAGTTCTTC
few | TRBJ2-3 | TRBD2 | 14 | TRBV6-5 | CASRLAASTDTQYF | TGTGCCAGCCGGCTAGCGGCTAGCACAGATACGCAGTATTTT
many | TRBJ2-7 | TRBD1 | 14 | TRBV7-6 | CASSLGTGTYEQYF | TGTGCCAGCAGCTTGGGGACAGGTACCTACGAGCAGTACTTC
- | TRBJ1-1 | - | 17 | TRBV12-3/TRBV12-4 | CASTRDRLLTKNTEAFF | TGTGCCAGCACCAGGGACCGCTTACTGACGAAGAACACTGAAGCTTTCTTT
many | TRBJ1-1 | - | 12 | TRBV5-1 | CASSRRGTEAFF | TGCGCCAGCAGCAGGAGGGGCACTGAAGCTTTCTTT
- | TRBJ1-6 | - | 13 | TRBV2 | CASSEEALAPLHF | TGTGCCAGCAGTGAGGAGGCCTTGGCACCCCTCCACTTT
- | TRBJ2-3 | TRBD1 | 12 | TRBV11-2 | CASTDRSDTQYF | TGTGCCAGCACGGACAGGAGCGATACGCAGTATTTT
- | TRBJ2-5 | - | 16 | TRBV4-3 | CASSQDNRGREETQYF | TGCGCCAGCAGCCAAGATAATCGAGGCAGGGAAGAGACCCAGTACTTC
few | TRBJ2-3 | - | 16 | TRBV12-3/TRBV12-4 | CASSPAGVGGTDTQYF | TGTGCCAGCAGCCCAGCAGGTGTAGGGGGCACAGATACGCAGTATTTT
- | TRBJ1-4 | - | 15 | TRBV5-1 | CASSLSGTTNEKLFF | TGCGCCAGCAGCTTATCCGGCACAACTAATGAAAAACTGTTTTTT
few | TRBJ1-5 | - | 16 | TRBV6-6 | CASSYQIQGGNQPQHF | TGTGCCAGCAGTTACCAAATACAGGGCGGCAATCAGCCCCAGCATTTT
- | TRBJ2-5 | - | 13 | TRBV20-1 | CSATSPPFGTQYF | TGCAGTGCTACGAGCCCCCCTTTTGGTACCCAGTACTTC
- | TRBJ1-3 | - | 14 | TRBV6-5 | CASSYTGPGNTIYF | TGTGCCAGCAGTTACACAGGGCCAGGGAACACCATATATTTT
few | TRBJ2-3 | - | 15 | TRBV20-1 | CSARSATPATDTQYF | TGCAGTGCCCGGTCGGCTACACCGGCCACAGATACGCAGTATTTT
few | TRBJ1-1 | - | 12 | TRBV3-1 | CASSQLSSEAFF | TGTGCCAGCAGCCAACTGTCTTCTGAAGCTTTCTTT
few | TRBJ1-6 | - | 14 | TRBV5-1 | CASSSLVGVSPLHF | TGCGCCAGCAGCTCACTCGTAGGGGTTTCACCCCTCCACTTT
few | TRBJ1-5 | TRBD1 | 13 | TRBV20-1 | CSAGTGGFQPQHF | TGCAGTGCTGGGACAGGGGGATTTCAGCCCCAGCATTTT
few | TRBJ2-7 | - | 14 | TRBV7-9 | CASSSGGSSYEQYF | TGTGCCAGCAGCTCAGGGGGGAGCTCCTACGAGCAGTACTTC
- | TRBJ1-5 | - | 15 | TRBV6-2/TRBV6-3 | CASSALGAGNQPQHF | TGTGCCAGCAGTGCGTTGGGGGCCGGCAATCAGCCCCAGCATTTT
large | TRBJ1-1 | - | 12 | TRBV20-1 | CSARVRDTEAFF | TGCAGTGCTAGGGTTCGCGACACTGAAGCTTTCTTT
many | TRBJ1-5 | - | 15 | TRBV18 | CASSPRGSMSQPQHF | TGTGCCAGCTCACCTCGAGGGTCCATGAGCCAGCCCCAGCATTTT
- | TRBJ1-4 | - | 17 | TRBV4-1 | CASSQASLRDLNEKLFF | TGCGCCAGCAGTCAAGCTTCGCTCCGGGACCTTAATGAAAAACTGTTTTTT
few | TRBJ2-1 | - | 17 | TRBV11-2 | CASSPGPLAKEDNEQFF | TGTGCCAGCAGCCCAGGGCCCCTAGCAAAAGAAGACAATGAGCAGTTCTTC
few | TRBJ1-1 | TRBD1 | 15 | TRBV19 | CASSTRDSRTTEAFF | TGTGCCAGTAGTACTCGGGACAGTCGGACCACTGAAGCTTTCTTT
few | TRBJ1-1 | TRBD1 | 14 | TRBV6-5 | CASSSGGGRTEAFF | TGTGCCAGCAGTTCAGGGGGCGGTCGAACTGAAGCTTTCTTT
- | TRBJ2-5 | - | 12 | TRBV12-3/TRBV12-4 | CASSLNKETQYF | TGTGCCAGCAGTCTCAACAAAGAGACCCAGTACTTC
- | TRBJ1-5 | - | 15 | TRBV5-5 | CASSFAANSNQPQHF | TGTGCCAGCAGCTTTGCAGCGAATAGCAATCAGCCCCAGCATTTT
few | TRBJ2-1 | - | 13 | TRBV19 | CASSWQTTNEQFF | TGTGCCAGTAGTTGGCAGACTACGAATGAGCAGTTCTTC